Listed here is a single T cell receptor beta chain. Its antigen is unidentified. The 5'RACE method, run with constant-segment primers, produced TCR alpha and TCR beta cDNA libraries (carrying sample barcodes and UMIs). In TCRdb, the 5' RACE reads were re-called with MiXCR into one record per CDR3 protein. The sample has some 440,000 distinct CDR3 sequences, more than 20% seen once. The entry originates in a study of T-cell memory formation after mild COVID-19. Turning to the study itself: Among the donors, TCR clusters were largely specific to each donor.

The CDR3 is made up of 14 amino acids. The germline gives CDR1 LGHDT, CDR2 YNNKEL (reference sequence). V lost 4 bases, J lost 5 bases, and 14 bases lay in between. The study, taken as a whole, reports: Memory cells collected pre-infection included some clones that later responded, suggesting cross-reactive memory joined. CD4+ clones that contracted lay mainly in CM and EM; CD8+ ones lay in EMRA.

The rearrangement uses TRBV3-1 and TRBJ1-1; no clear D gene. This TCR was sampled from an adult woman who had mild COVID-19 (a few samples of this study predate the infection). Cell type and time point are not known. Sequencing was carried out using PBMCs or a T cell subset sorted from them (not recorded which). CDR3 sequence reads: CASSPDGRRTEAFF. The DNA of the CDR3 is TGTGCCAGCAGCCCGGACGGCAGAAGAACTGAAGCTTTCTTT.